This T cell receptor beta chain emerged from a study of T-cell reconstitution after alpha-beta-depleted transplantation in children. Unique molecular identifiers were built into the TCRbeta library. TCRdb independently ran MiXCR on the PCR reads; one entry per CDR3 protein. The table includes some 220,000 distinct CDR3 sequences, around 10% detected once. This clonotype was counted only a few times. V gave up 4 bases and J gave up 4 bases, with 9 bases separating them. CDR1 is SGHRS and CDR2 is YFSETQ in the germline V gene. The CDR3 spans 13 residues. This TCR was sampled from a human donor who donated a stem cell graft to a child with acute lymphoblastic leukemia. The rearrangement uses TRBV5-1 and TRBJ1-5; perhaps TRBD1 as D (6 bases). The input for sequencing was PBMCs from the stem cell graft donor, taken from the stem cell graft. This CDR3 reads CASSAQGNQPQHF. In DNA form, the CDR3 reads TGCGCCAGCAGCGCCCAGGGGAATCAGCCCCAGCATTTT.